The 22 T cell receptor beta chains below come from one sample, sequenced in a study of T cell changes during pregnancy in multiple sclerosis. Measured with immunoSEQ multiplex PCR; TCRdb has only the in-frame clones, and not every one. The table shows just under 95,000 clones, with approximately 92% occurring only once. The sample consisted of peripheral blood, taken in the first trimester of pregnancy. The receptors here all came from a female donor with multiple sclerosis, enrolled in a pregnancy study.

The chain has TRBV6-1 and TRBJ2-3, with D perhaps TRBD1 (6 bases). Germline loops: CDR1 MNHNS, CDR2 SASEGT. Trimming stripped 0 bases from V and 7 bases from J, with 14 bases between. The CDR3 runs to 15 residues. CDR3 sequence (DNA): TGTGCCAGCAGTGAAGCCGCGACAGGACAAAATACGCAGTATTTT. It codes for CASSEAATGQNTQYF.

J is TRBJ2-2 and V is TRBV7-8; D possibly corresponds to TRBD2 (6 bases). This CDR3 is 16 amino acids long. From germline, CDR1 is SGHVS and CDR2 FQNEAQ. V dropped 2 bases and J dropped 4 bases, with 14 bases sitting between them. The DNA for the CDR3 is TGTGCCAGCAGCTTATGGGAGGCAGGGTTCACCGGGGAGCTGTTTTTT. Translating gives CASSLWEAGFTGELFF.

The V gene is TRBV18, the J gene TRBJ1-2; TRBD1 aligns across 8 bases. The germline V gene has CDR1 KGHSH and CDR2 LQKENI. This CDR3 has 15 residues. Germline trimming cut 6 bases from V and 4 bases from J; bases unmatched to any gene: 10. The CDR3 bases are TGTGCCAGCTCCCCCGGGTGGGGACAGGCCTATGGCTACACCTTC. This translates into CASSPGWGQAYGYTF. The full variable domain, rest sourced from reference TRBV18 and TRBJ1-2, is NAGVMQNPRHLVRRRGQEARLRCSPMKGHSHVYWYRQLPEEGLKFMVYLQKENIIDESGMPKERFSAEFPKEGPSILRIQQVVRGDSAAYFCASSPGWGQAYGYTFGSGTRLTVV.

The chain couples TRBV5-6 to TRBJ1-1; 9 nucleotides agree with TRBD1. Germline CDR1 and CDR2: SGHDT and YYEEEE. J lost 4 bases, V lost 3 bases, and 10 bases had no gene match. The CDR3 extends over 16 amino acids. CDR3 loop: CASSYTGTGSRTEAFF. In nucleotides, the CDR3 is TGTGCCAGCAGCTACACCGGGACAGGGAGTCGCACTGAAGCTTTCTTT.

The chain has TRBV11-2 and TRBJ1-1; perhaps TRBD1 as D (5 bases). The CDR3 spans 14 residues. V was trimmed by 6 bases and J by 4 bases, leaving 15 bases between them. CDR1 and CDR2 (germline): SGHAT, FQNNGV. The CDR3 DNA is TGTGCCAGCAGACTTATCATCGGGGGCACTGAAGCTTTCTTT. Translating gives CASRLIIGGTEAFF.

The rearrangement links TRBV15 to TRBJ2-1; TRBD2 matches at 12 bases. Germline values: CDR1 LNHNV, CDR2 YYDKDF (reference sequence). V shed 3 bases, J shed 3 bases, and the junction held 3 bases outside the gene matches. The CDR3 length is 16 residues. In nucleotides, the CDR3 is TGTGCCACCAGCAGGCGGGGACTAGCGGGCTACAATGAGCAGTTCTTC. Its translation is CATSRRGLAGYNEQFF.

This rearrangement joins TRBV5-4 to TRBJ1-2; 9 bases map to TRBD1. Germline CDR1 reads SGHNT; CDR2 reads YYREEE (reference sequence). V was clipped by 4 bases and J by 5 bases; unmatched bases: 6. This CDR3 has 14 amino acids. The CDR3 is CASSLGDRVYGYTF. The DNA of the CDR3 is TGTGCCAGCAGCCTAGGGGACAGGGTGTATGGCTACACCTTC.

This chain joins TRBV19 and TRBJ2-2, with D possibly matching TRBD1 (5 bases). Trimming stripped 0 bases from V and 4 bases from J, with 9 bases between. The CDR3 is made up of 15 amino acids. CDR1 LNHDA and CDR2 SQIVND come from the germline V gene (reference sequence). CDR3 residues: CASSIDQGSTGELFF. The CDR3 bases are TGTGCCAGTAGTATAGATCAGGGTAGCACCGGGGAGCTGTTTTTT.

The CDR3 loop is CASSEIGSRADTQYF. The DNA of the CDR3 is TGTGCCAGCAGTGAAATCGGTAGCCGCGCAGATACGCAGTATTTT. V gene TRBV6-1 combines with J gene TRBJ2-3; D unresolved. Germline V CDR1 and CDR2: MNHNS, SASEGT. Trimming pared 2 bases from V and 4 bases from J, leaving 13 bases between. This CDR3 is built from 15 residues.

Written as DNA, the CDR3 is TGTGCCAGCAGCGGGGGTGCTCCGAATTATGGCTACACCTTC. Translation gives CASSGGAPNYGYTF. The chain combines TRBV28 with TRBJ1-2, with a possible D match to TRBD1 (5 bases). V was trimmed by 6 bases and J by 5 bases, leaving 16 bases between them. Germline V gives CDR1 MDHEN, CDR2 SYDVKM. The CDR3 totals 14 residues.

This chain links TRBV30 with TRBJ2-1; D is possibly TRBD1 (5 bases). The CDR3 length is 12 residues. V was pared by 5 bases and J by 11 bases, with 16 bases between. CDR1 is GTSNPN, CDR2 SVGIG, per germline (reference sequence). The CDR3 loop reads CAWLITGYQQFF. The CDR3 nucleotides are TGTGCCTGGTTGATTACAGGTTACCAGCAGTTCTTC. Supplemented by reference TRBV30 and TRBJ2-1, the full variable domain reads SQTIHQWPATLVQPVGSPLSLECTVEGTSNPNLYWYRQAAGRGLQLLFYSVGIGQISSEVPQNLSASRPQDRQFILSSKKLLLSDSGFYLCAWLITGYQQFFGPGTRLTVL.

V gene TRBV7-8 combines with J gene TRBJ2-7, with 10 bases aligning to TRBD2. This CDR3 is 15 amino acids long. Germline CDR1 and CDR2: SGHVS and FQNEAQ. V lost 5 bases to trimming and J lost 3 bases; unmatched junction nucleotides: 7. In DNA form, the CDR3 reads TGTGCCAGCAGCCCCCCCCTAGCGGGGGTCTACGAGCAGTACTTC. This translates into CASSPPLAGVYEQYF.

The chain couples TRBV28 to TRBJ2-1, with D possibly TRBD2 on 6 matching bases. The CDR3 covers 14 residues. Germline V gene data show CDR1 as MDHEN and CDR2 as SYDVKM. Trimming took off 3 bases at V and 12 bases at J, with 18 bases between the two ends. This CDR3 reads CASSFPRRDMGQFF. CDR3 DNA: TGTGCCAGCAGTTTCCCAAGGCGGGATATGGGGCAGTTCTTC.

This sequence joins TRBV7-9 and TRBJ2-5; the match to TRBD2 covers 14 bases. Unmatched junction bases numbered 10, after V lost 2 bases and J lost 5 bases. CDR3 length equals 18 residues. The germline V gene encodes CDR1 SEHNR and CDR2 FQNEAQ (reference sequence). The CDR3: CASSLREGLAGVDETQYF. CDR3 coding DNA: TGTGCCAGCAGCTTAAGAGAGGGACTAGCGGGAGTAGATGAGACCCAGTACTTC.

CDR3 bases: TGCGCCAGCAGCCCACGACAGGGGGCTGGTGAAAAACTGTTTTTT. This codes for CASSPRQGAGEKLFF. This chain links TRBV5-1 with TRBJ1-4; 10 bases are shared with TRBD1. The CDR3 runs 15 residues. J lost 7 bases, V lost 4 bases, and 7 bases had no gene match. Per germline, CDR1 SGHRS and CDR2 YFSETQ.

For the CDR3, the DNA is TGTGCCAGCAGACTGACCGGGACTAGCGGGAGGGAGTACGAGCAGTACTTC. Protein: CASRLTGTSGREYEQYF. The chain employs TRBV7-2 and TRBJ2-7, with 16 bases lining up with TRBD2. Trimming at V came to 6 bases and at J to 4 bases, leaving 9 bases not matched to a gene. CDR3 length: 17 amino acids. Germline CDR1 and CDR2: SGHTA and FQGNSA.

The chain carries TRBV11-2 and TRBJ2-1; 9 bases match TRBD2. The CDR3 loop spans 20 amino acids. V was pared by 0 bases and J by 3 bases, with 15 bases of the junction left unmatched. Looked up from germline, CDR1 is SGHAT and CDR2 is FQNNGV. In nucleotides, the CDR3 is TGTGCCAGCAGCTTAGATGGCGACGGGACTAGCCTAAGGGGCTACAATGAGCAGTTCTTC. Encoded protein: CASSLDGDGTSLRGYNEQFF.

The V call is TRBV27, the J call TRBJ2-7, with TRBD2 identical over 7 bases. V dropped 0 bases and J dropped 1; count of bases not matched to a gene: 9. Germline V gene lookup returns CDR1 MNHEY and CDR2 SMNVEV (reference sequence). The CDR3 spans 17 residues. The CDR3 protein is CASSLSGSAGDSYEQYF. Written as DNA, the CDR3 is TGTGCCAGCAGTTTATCGGGTTCGGCGGGGGATTCCTACGAGCAGTACTTC.

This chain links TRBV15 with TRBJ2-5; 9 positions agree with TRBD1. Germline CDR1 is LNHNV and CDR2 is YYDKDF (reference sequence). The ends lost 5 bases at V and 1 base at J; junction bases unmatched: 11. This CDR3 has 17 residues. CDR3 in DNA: TGTGCCACCAGCGGTCCCGACAGGGGGAGGCTCCAAGAGACCCAGTACTTC. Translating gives CATSGPDRGRLQETQYF.

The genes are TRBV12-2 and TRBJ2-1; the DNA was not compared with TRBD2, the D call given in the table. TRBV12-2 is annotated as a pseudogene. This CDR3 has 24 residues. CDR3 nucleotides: TGTGCAAGTCGCCCCCGGGTTATCTGCTCAATATCTGCCAACCTAGCGGGCTCCTACAATGAGCAGTTCTTC. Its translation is CASRPRVICSISANLAGSYNEQFF.

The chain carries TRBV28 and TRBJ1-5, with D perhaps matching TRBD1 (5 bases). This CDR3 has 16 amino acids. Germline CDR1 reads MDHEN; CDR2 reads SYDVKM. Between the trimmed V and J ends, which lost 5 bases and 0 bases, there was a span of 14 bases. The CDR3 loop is CASSTPGGVSNQPQHF. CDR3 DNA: TGTGCCAGCAGTACCCCGGGGGGGGTTAGCAATCAGCCCCAGCATTTT.

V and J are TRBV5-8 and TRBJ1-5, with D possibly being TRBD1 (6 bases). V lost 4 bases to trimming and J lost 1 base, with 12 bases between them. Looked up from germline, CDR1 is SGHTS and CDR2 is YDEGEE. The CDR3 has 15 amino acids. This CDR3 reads CASSPGTLSNQPQHF. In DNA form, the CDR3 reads TGTGCCAGCAGCCCTGGGACATTGAGCAATCAGCCCCAGCATTTT. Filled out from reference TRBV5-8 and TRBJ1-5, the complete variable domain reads EAGVTQSPTHLIKTRGQQATLRCSPISGHTSVYWYQQALGLGLQFLLWYDEGEERNRGNFPPRFSGRQFPNYSSELNVNALELEDSALYLCASSPGTLSNQPQHFGDGTRLSIL.